The 13 T cell receptor beta chains given below trace back to one sample, sequenced in a study of blood T cell repertoires in COVID-19. This table comes from immunoSEQ multiplex PCR, and its TCRdb copy is limited to in-frame clones, with some not included. Among some 70,000 clones, 88% were seen once, and the ten largest hold 2% to 2.5%. The material sequenced was peripheral blood. The receptors come from a human donor in a cohort sampled during active COVID-19.

V usage is TRBV7-2 and J usage is TRBJ1-2; D is possibly TRBD1 (5 bases). With 1 base removed from V and 1 base from J, the gap between germline ends came to 10 bases. CDR1 is SGHTA and CDR2 is FQGNSA in the germline V gene. The CDR3 covers 15 residues. CDR3 nucleotide sequence: TGTGCCAGCAGCTTAGGGGGCGAAGTTAACTATGGCTACACCTTC. Residues: CASSLGGEVNYGYTF.

The chain joins TRBV18 to TRBJ2-1, with TRBD2 matching 7 bases. The V segment lost 3 bases and the J segment 8 bases; nucleotides outside the gene matches: 1. There are 12 residues in the CDR3. Germline CDR1 reads KGHSH; CDR2 reads LQKENI. CDR3 sequence: CASSPTSDEQFF. The CDR3 DNA reads TGTGCCAGCTCACCTACTAGCGATGAGCAGTTCTTC.

About this clone itself: Other DNA sequences of this sample code for an identical CDR3. The genes are TRBV7-6 and TRBJ1-4, with TRBD1 identical over 8 bases. Germline values: CDR1 SGHVS, CDR2 FNYEAQ. CDR3 size: 18 residues. The V and J ends lost 0 bases and 2 bases, in that order; junction bases with no gene match: 8. The CDR3 nucleotides are TGTGCCAGCAGCTTAGCGAACCCAAACAGGGGGACTAATGAAAAACTGTTTTTT. This encodes CASSLANPNRGTNEKLFF.

The V call is TRBV5-1, the J call TRBJ1-6; tentatively, D is TRBD1 (6 bases). V was cut by 5 bases and J by 10 bases, with 19 bases left in between. From germline, CDR1 is SGHRS and CDR2 YFSETQ. This CDR3 comprises 15 residues. CDR3 nucleotides: TGCGCCAGCAGTCTAGGGGGTTCGCTTGGGTCACCCCTCCACTTT. It encodes CASSLGGSLGSPLHF.

The count of this clone is one. The genes are TRBV30 and TRBJ2-3; no firm D call. Germline V gives CDR1 GTSNPN, CDR2 SVGIG (reference sequence). The CDR3 consists of 12 residues. V was clipped by 1 base and J by 5 bases, with 7 bases between them. CDR3 DNA: TGTGCCTGGAGTGAACTTAGAGATACGCAGTATTTT. It yields the protein CAWSELRDTQYF.

The chain links TRBV5-1 to TRBJ1-2; D gene unclear. Germline V CDR1 and CDR2: SGHRS, YFSETQ. CDR3 size: 12 residues. The V gene lost 5 bases and the J gene lost 6 bases, with 11 bases spanning the gap. The CDR3 DNA sequence: TGCGCCAGCAGGACCAGGCAGAATGGCTACACCTTC. Translating it yields CASRTRQNGYTF.

The CDR3 loop is CASITTGDTEAFF. CDR3 sequence (DNA): TGTGCCAGCATCACTACAGGGGACACTGAAGCTTTCTTT. The rearrangement links TRBV28 to TRBJ1-1; 7 bases agree with TRBD1. V lost 7 bases and J lost 3; bases outside the gene matches: 5. The CDR3 consists of 13 residues. CDR1 is MDHEN, CDR2 SYDVKM, per germline.

The chain employs TRBV28 and TRBJ1-1; D gene uncertain. The CDR3 covers 13 residues. V gave up 3 bases and J gave up 5 bases, with 10 bases separating them. Germline V lookup: CDR1 MDHEN, CDR2 SYDVKM. The CDR3 coding sequence is TGTGCCAGCAGTTTCGGCGGGAGGACTGAAGCTTTCTTT. It is translated as CASSFGGRTEAFF.

The V gene is TRBV7-2, the J gene TRBJ2-3; TRBD2 might be the D (7 bases). This CDR3 has 18 residues. V dropped 1 base and J dropped 3 bases, with 20 bases sitting between them. The V gene's germline CDR1 is SGHTA and CDR2 FQGNSA. This CDR3 reads CASSLGLQGRVGTDTQYF. The CDR3 DNA sequence: TGTGCCAGCAGCTTAGGTCTTCAGGGGAGGGTAGGAACAGATACGCAGTATTTT.

The gene calls are TRBV5-1 and TRBJ2-5; 7 bases match TRBD2. Germline assignment: CDR1 SGHRS and CDR2 YFSETQ. The ends lost 2 bases at V and 5 bases at J; junction bases unmatched: 9. The length of the CDR3 is 15 residues. CDR3 amino acids: CASSFREGPEETQYF. CDR3 in DNA: TGCGCCAGCAGCTTTAGGGAGGGCCCGGAGGAGACCCAGTACTTC. Full variable domain (missing parts from reference TRBV5-1 and TRBJ2-5): KAGVTQTPRYLIKTRGQQVTLSCSPISGHRSVSWYQQTPGQGLQFLFEYFSETQRNKGNFPGRFSGRQFSNSRSEMNVSTLELGDSALYLCASSFREGPEETQYFGPGTRLLVL.

This clone came up a few times. This chain links TRBV7-8 with TRBJ2-2; D uncertain. The CDR3 spans 16 residues. Germline CDR1 SGHVS, CDR2 FQNEAQ. V was trimmed by 4 bases and J by 1 base, leaving 13 bases between them. CDR3 region: CASSSPTRLNTGELFF. In nucleotides, the CDR3 is TGTGCCAGCAGCTCACCAACTCGACTGAACACCGGGGAGCTGTTTTTT.

The chain carries TRBV6-5 and TRBJ1-2, with 8 bases identical to TRBD1. This CDR3 comprises 15 residues. V gave up 5 bases and J gave up 3 bases; unmatched junction bases: 8. Germline lookup yields CDR1 MNHEY and CDR2 SVGAGI. The CDR3, as DNA: TGTGCCAGCAGTCCGACGACAGGGGATGACTATGGCTACACCTTC. Its protein is CASSPTTGDDYGYTF.

The J gene is TRBJ1-1, the V gene TRBV6-5, with a possible D match to TRBD1 (6 bases). The CDR3 totals 14 residues. V was cut by 8 bases and J by 4 bases, with 17 bases left in between. Germline V gives CDR1 MNHEY, CDR2 SVGAGI. CDR3 DNA sequence: TGTGCCAGCTCTTTGAGGGACACGCTCACTGAAGCTTTCTTT. This gives the protein CASSLRDTLTEAFF.